These T cell receptor beta chains were read from a single sample in a study of T cells in Graves' hyperthyroidism and ophthalmopathy. TCRdb passed the multiplex PCR reads through MiXCR, listing each CDR3 protein once. The sample yields almost 600,000 distinct CDR3 sequences, 40% to 55% seen once. Sequencing was carried out using peripheral blood or thyroid tissue (not recorded which). Receptors were obtained from a woman aged 18-29 years with Graves' hyperthyroidism. The CDR3 runs from the conserved cysteine through the conserved F or W. Each record gives: J gene, D gene, V gene, CDR3 length, clone size, CDR3 DNA, CDR3 protein. D genes are given only for firm matches. Clone size appears in some rows only: once, few, many, or a class for an expanded clone.

>TRBJ1-1|-|TRBV11-2|15|many
TGTGCCAGCAGCTTAAACCACAGGGACGGGGGTGGGGCTTTCTTT
CASSLNHRDGGGAFF
>TRBJ2-7|-|TRBV29-1|13|many
TGCAGCGTTGAAACGGGGTTACTCTACGAGCAGTACTTC
CSVETGLLYEQYF
>TRBJ1-6|-|TRBV7-9|14|-
TGTGCCAGCAGCTTAGTGGGGATACGATCACCCCTCCACTTT
CASSLVGIRSPLHF
>TRBJ1-5|TRBD1|TRBV7-6|14|-
TGTGCCAGCAGCCGACAGGGGGATCATCAGCCCCAGCATTTT
CASSRQGDHQPQHF
>TRBJ2-5|TRBD2|TRBV10-3|11|-
TGTGCCACCGGGAGGGTAGAGACCCAGTACTTC
CATGRVETQYF
>TRBJ1-5|-|TRBV2|16|-
TGTGCCAGCAGCTCCGGACAACAGGGTTCGAATCAGCCCCAGCATTTT
CASSSGQQGSNQPQHF
>TRBJ2-5|-|TRBV20-1|11|-
TGCAGTACAGGGAGCGGGGAGACCCAGTACTTC
CSTGSGETQYF
>TRBJ2-2|-|TRBV24-1|17|many
TGTGCCACCAGTGATTTACCGACAGGAGAGTACACCGGGGAGCTGTTTTTT
CATSDLPTGEYTGELFF
>TRBJ1-5|-|TRBV7-9|16|-
TGTGCCAGCAGCCAAGAAGGTCGGACAGCTAATCAGCCCCAGCATTTT
CASSQEGRTANQPQHF
>TRBJ2-2|-|TRBV5-5|15|few
TGTGCCAGCAGCTCGCAGGGAGGTGGTGCCGGGGAGCTGTTTTTT
CASSSQGGGAGELFF
>TRBJ2-7|-|TRBV20-1|14|-
TGCAGTACCTCTCTCGGGGGCAGGTCCTACGAGCAGTACTTC
CSTSLGGRSYEQYF
>TRBJ2-5|-|TRBV20-1|14|many
TGCAGTGCGCGGCCCCCGGGGGCGACTGAGACCCAGTACTTC
CSARPPGATETQYF
>TRBJ1-2|TRBD1|TRBV7-2|15|-
TGTGCCAGCAGCCAAGACCAGGGGGCAAACTATGGCTACACCTTC
CASSQDQGANYGYTF
>TRBJ1-1|-|TRBV7-9|13|many
TGTGCCAGCCTCTGGGGGGAGGACACTGAAGCTTTCTTT
CASLWGEDTEAFF
>TRBJ1-1|-|TRBV29-1|13|once
TGCAGCGTTGAAGATCTAGCGGGGACTGAAGCTTTCTTT
CSVEDLAGTEAFF
>TRBJ2-3|-|TRBV10-3|13|once
TGTGCCACGGGGGCGCGGGGCACAGATACGCAGTATTTT
CATGARGTDTQYF
>TRBJ1-1|-|TRBV14|15|few
TGTGCCAGCTCACCACCGACGGGGGGGAACACTGAAGCTTTCTTT
CASSPPTGGNTEAFF
>TRBJ2-3|TRBD2|TRBV2|14|few
TGTGCCAGCAGTACGACTAGCGGGGCAGATACGCAGTATTTT
CASSTTSGADTQYF
>TRBJ2-7|-|TRBV7-9|14|many
TGTGCCAGCAGCGGACAAATCGTCGCCTACGAGCAGTACTTC
CASSGQIVAYEQYF